This TCR beta chain was recorded in a study of blood T cell repertoires in COVID-19. The assay was immunoSEQ multiplex PCR, and TCRdb's table has in-frame clones only and misses some. The sample has about 190,000 clones, roughly 90% seen once. This clonotype originated in a man in his forties or fifties with acute or convalescent COVID-19. Specimen: peripheral blood.

The CDR3: CASSVSRGPPVYGYTF. As DNA, the CDR3 is TGTGCCAGCAGCGTCAGCAGGGGACCGCCTGTCTATGGCTACACCTTC. The chain uses TRBV9 and TRBJ1-2; perhaps TRBD1 as D (6 bases). Per germline, CDR1 SGDLS and CDR2 YYNGEE. CDR3 length equals 16 residues. The ends were cut back, 2 bases at V and 4 bases at J, with 18 bases in the middle.